Listed below are T cell receptor beta chains from one sample, sequenced in a study of shared clonotypes between healthy human individuals. The assay was immunoSEQ multiplex PCR, and TCRdb's table has in-frame clones only and misses some. Of about 2 million clones detected, about 95% appear once; the ten largest clones hold roughly 1.2%. Sequenced input: naive CD8+ T cells sorted from blood. The receptors here all came from a man aged 18 to 35 in good health. The CDR3 runs from the conserved cysteine through the conserved F or W. The order of the fields is V gene, J gene, CDR3 length, clone size, D gene, CDR3 DNA, CDR3 protein. A D gene is named only where the DNA matches it firmly. Not all rows give a size; the values are once, few, many and, for expanded clones, a class.

TRBV10-2	TRBJ2-1	16	.	TRBD2	TGCGCCAGCAGTGAATTGTGGCGGGAGGGCCTTAATGAGCAGTTCTTC	CASSELWREGLNEQFF
TRBV28	TRBJ2-5	10	.	.	TGTGCCAGCAGTTCCGGGACCCAGTACTTC	CASSSGTQYF
TRBV4-1	TRBJ2-5	14	.	.	TGCGCCAGCAGCCAAGTGGCACCCCAAGAGACCCAGTACTTC	CASSQVAPQETQYF
TRBV5-6	TRBJ2-2	15	.	TRBD1	TGTGCCAGCAGCTTGGGACAGGGGGGTCCCGGGGAGCTGTTTTTT	CASSLGQGGPGELFF
TRBV6-5	TRBJ1-2	14	.	TRBD1	TGTGCCAGCACCGACGGGGGACAGGGATATGGCTACACCTTC	CASTDGGQGYGYTF
TRBV5-3	TRBJ1-6	14	.	.	TGTGCCAGAAGCTTGGGCTCAAGGGGCTCACCCCTCCACTTT	CARSLGSRGSPLHF
TRBV7-8	TRBJ2-7	14	.	TRBD2	TGTGCCTCGACGGGACTAGCGGGGGAATACGAGCAGTACTTC	CASTGLAGEYEQYF
TRBV5-1	TRBJ2-1	15	.	.	TGCGCCAGCAGCGATAGGGGGGGCACCTACAATGAGCAGTTCTTC	CASSDRGGTYNEQFF
TRBV6-5	TRBJ1-5	13	few	.	TGTGCCAGCAGCCGGGATACCAATCAGCCCCAGCATTTT	CASSRDTNQPQHF
TRBV27	TRBJ2-2	14	.	.	TGTGCCACCAGGGACATGTGGGACACCGGGGAGCTGTTTTTT	CATRDMWDTGELFF
TRBV5-6	TRBJ2-2	16	.	.	TGTGCCAGCAGCTTGGAGGGAGGCCTAAACACCGGGGAGCTGTTTTTT	CASSLEGGLNTGELFF
TRBV30	TRBJ2-1	14	once	.	TGTGCCTGGGAACCTGGGGCCAAGAACAATGAGCAGTTCTTC	CAWEPGAKNNEQFF
TRBV7-2	TRBJ2-1	15	.	.	TGTGCCAGCAGCTTAGGTGGGGGCTCCTACAATGAGCAGTTCTTC	CASSLGGGSYNEQFF
TRBV27	TRBJ1-5	14	.	.	TGTGCCAGCAGTTTAGTGGCGGGGTGGCAGCCCCAGCATTTT	CASSLVAGWQPQHF
TRBV25-1	TRBJ2-1	14	.	.	TGTGCCAGCAGTCTCACGGGAGCATACAATGAGCAGTTCTTC	CASSLTGAYNEQFF
TRBV15	TRBJ2-1	15	.	TRBD2	TGTGCCACCAGCGGCGGGAGGGCAGCCTACAATGAGCAGTTCTTC	CATSGGRAAYNEQFF
TRBV10-3	TRBJ2-7	13	.	.	TGTGCCAGCCCACGGGAACTTAACTACGAGCAGTACTTC	CASPRELNYEQYF
TRBV13	TRBJ2-2	13	.	TRBD1	TGTGCCAGCACCGACAGGGCGGGCGGGGAGCTGTTTTTT	CASTDRAGGELFF
TRBV7-6	TRBJ2-2	15	.	.	TGTGCCAGCAGCTTAAGGACAGATAACACCGGGGAGCTGTTTTTT	CASSLRTDNTGELFF
TRBV6-5	TRBJ2-1	15	.	TRBD2	TGTGCCAGCAGACAACTAGCGGGGGTCTACAATGAGCAGTTCTTC	CASRQLAGVYNEQFF